The source of this T cell receptor beta chain is a study of shared clonotypes between healthy human individuals. As for the study in general: The donor group consisted of a couple of women and a few men, aged 18 to 49.

In the study's own analysis: ImmunoSEQ output held junction-only sequences without quality scores, so filtering differed. TCRdb's copy holds only in-frame clones and misses some; the assay was immunoSEQ multiplex PCR. V and J calls and clone size are copied from that table; D and trimming were computed from the DNA. Of around 640,000 clones detected, 96% appear once; the ten largest clones hold about 0.12%. Between the trimmed V and J ends, which lost 0 bases and 8 bases, there was a span of 38 bases. Germline values: CDR1 WNHNN, CDR2 SYGVQD (reference sequence). CDR3 length: 23 amino acids. Naivety among CD8 cells was defined by CD45RO negativity and positive CCR7 selection, thereby excluding terminally differentiated effector memory CD45RA+ cells.

Sequencing was performed on naive CD8+ T cells sorted from blood. This sequence originates from a woman aged 30 to 39 in good health. The gene calls are TRBV10-1 and TRBJ1-5; D may be TRBD1 (5 bases). CDR3 coding DNA: TGCGCCAGCAGTGAGTCGAAACAACCCCAGCCCGAGTCGGACTGGGGGTTCTGTGAGCCCCAGCATTTT. This codes for CASSESKQPQPESDWGFCEPQHF.